This TCR beta chain was profiled in a study of blood T cells in healthy people across ages. Study-wide points: Possibly confounding the expanded clonotype changes was the fact that donor CMV status was unknown. Age brought a roughly linear fall in TCR beta diversity measured per million T cells. Higher diversity and more naive CD4+ cells were features of long-lived donors, compared to aged donors.

Germline V gene lookup returns CDR1 LGHNA and CDR2 YNFKEQ. The CDR3 has 14 amino acids. Drawing of peripheral blood yielded 7.5 to 10 milliliters from each donor. As regards this clonotype: The antigen is undetermined. A much larger clone sits a single nucleotide away, making a read error possible.

Then a second PCR, running roughly 7 to 12 cycles, was carried out with a sample-barcoded 5' primer and a J-beta primer mix. One entry per CDR3 protein, called by TCRdb with MiXCR from the 5' RACE reads. The table records roughly 800,000 distinct CDR3 sequences, roughly 64% of them present only once. The sequenced sample was blood. This TCR was sampled from a man aged 30 to 45 in good health. The gene calls are TRBV4-2 and TRBJ2-3; D may match TRBD1 or TRBD2 (6 bases each). The CDR3 here is CASSQASGADAQYF. The CDR3 bases are TGTGCCAGCAGCCAAGCCTCGGGGGCAGATGCGCAGTATTTT.